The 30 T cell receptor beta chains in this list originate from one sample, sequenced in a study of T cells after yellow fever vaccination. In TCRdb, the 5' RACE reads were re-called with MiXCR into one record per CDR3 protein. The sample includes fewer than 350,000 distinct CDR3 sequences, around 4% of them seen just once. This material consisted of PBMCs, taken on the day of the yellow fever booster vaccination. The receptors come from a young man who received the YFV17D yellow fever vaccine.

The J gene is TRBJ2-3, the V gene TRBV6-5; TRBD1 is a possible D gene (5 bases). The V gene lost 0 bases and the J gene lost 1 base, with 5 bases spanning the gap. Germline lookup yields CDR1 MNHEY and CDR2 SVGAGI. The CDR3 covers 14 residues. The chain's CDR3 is CASSYSQGTDTQYF. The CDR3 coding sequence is TGTGCCAGCAGTTACTCACAGGGCACAGATACGCAGTATTTT.

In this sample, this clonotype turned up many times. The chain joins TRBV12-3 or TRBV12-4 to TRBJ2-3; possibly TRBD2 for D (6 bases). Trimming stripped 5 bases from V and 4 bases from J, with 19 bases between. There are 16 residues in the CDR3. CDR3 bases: TGTGCCAGCAGTCTTATAACCGGGAGCCGTGCAGATACGCAGTATTTT. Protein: CASSLITGSRADTQYF.

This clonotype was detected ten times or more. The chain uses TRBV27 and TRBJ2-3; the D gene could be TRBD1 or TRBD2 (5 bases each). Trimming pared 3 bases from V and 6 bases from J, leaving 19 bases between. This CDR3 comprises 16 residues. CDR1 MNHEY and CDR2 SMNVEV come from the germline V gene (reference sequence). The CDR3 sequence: CASSFSTGLGEDTQYF. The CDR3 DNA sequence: TGTGCCAGCAGTTTCTCCACCGGCCTAGGGGAGGATACGCAGTATTTT.

The CDR3 loop is CASSLLVRVRETQYF. CDR3 sequence (DNA): TGTGCCAGCAGCTTATTGGTCAGGGTGCGAGAGACCCAGTACTTC. J is TRBJ2-5 and V is TRBV7-2, with a weak D call TRBD1 (5 bases). Germline V gene lookup returns CDR1 SGHTA and CDR2 FQGNSA. The CDR3 totals 15 residues. Between the trimmed V and J ends, which lost 2 bases and 4 bases, there was a span of 14 bases.

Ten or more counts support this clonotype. In nucleotides, the CDR3 is TGTGCCAGCAGCCCTGGTACGGCGCGGAGCACAGATACGCAGTATTTT. Protein product: CASSPGTARSTDTQYF. The chain employs TRBV7-2 and TRBJ2-3; D not certain. Germline CDR1 is SGHTA and CDR2 is FQGNSA. The CDR3 contains 16 residues. Trimming stripped 5 bases from V and 0 bases from J, with 15 bases between. The full variable domain, its missing parts supplied by reference TRBV7-2 and TRBJ2-3, is GAGVSQSPSNKVTEKGKDVELRCDPISGHTALYWYRQSLGQGLEFLIYFQGNSAPDKSGLPSDRFSAERTGGSVSTLTIQRTQQEDSAVYLCASSPGTARSTDTQYFGPGTRLTVL.

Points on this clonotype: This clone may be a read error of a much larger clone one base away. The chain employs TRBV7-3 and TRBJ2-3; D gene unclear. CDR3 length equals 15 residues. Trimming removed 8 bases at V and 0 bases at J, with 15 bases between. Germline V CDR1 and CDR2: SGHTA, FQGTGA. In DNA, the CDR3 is TGTGCCAGCTGCCAACTGGACGGTAGCACAGATACGCAGTATTTT. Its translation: CASCQLDGSTDTQYF.

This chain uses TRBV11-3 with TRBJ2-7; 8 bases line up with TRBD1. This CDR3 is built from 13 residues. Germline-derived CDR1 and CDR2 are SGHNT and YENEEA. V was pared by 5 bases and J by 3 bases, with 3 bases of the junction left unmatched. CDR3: CASSGTGFYEQYV. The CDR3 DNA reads TGTGCCAGCAGCGGGACAGGATTCTACGAGCAGTACGTC.

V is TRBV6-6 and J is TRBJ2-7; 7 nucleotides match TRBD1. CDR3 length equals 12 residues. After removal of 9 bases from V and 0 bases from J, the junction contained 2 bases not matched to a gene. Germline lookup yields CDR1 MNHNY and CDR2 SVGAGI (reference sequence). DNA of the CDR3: TGTGCCAGTACAGGGGACTCCTACGAGCAGTACTTC. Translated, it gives CASTGDSYEQYF.

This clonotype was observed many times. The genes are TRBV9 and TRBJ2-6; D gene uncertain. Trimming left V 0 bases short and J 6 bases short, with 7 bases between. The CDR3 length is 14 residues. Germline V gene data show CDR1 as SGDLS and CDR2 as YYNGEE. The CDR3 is CASSVARAANVLTF. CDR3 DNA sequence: TGTGCCAGCAGCGTAGCCCGGGCGGCCAACGTCCTGACTTTC.

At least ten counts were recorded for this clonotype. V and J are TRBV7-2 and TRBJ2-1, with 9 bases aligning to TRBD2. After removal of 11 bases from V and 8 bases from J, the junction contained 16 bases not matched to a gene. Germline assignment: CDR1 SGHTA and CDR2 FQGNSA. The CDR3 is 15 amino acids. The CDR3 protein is CASKDLAGSSYEQFF. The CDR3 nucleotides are TGTGCCTCCAAGGATCTAGCGGGGAGCTCTTATGAGCAGTTCTTC.

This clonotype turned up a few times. The CDR3 DNA reads TGCGCCAGCAGCTTCGGGGCCCCGATGACAGATACGCAGTATTTT. The encoded protein is CASSFGAPMTDTQYF. This sequence joins TRBV5-1 and TRBJ2-3, with D tentatively TRBD1 or TRBD2 (5 bases each). This CDR3 has 15 residues. Germline V gene data show CDR1 as SGHRS and CDR2 as YFSETQ. Between the trimmed V and J ends, which lost 2 bases and 3 bases, there was a span of 13 bases.

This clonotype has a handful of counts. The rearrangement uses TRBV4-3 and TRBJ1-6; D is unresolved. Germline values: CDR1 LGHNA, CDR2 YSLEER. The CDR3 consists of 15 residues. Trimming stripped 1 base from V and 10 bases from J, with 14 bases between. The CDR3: CASSQAGGLTSPLHF. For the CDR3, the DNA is TGCGCCAGCAGCCAAGCGGGAGGCCTGACATCACCCCTCCACTTT.

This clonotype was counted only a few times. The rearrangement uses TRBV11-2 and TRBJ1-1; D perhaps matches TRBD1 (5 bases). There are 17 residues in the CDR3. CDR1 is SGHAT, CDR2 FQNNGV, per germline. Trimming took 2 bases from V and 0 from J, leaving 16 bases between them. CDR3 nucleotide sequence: TGTGCCAGCAGCTTAATCCAGGGACCTTACCTGAACACTGAAGCTTTCTTT. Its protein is CASSLIQGPYLNTEAFF.

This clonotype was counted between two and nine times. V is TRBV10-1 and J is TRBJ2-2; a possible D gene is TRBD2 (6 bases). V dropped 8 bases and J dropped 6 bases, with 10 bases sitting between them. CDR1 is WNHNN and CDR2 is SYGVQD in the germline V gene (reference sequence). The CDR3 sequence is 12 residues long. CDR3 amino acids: CASRGSAGELFF. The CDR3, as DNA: TGCGCCAGCCGGGGGAGCGCCGGGGAGCTGTTTTTT.

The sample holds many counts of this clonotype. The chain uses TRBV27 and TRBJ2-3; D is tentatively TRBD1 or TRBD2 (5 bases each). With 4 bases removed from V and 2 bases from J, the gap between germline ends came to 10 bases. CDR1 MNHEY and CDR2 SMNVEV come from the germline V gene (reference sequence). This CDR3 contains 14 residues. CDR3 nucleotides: TGTGCCAGCAGTTCATGGGACCTCACAGATACGCAGTATTTT. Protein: CASSSWDLTDTQYF.

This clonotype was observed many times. In nucleotides, the CDR3 is TGTGCCAGCACCCACCGGGACAGCTATAACGGCTACACCTTC. Translation gives CASTHRDSYNGYTF. This chain uses TRBV7-2 with TRBJ1-2, with TRBD1 identical over 7 bases. The germline gives CDR1 SGHTA, CDR2 FQGNSA. This CDR3 comprises 14 residues. Trimming took 7 bases from V and 8 from J; bases not matched to a gene: 13.

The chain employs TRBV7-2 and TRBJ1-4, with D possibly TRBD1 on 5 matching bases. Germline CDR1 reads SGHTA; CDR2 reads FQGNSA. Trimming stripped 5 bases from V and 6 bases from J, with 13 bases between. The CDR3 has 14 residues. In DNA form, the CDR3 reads TGTGCCAGCAGCCCCGGCGGGGCCTATGAAAAACTGTTTTTT. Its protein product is CASSPGGAYEKLFF. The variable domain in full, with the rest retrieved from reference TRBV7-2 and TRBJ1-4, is GAGVSQSPSNKVTEKGKDVELRCDPISGHTALYWYRQSLGQGLEFLIYFQGNSAPDKSGLPSDRFSAERTGGSVSTLTIQRTQQEDSAVYLCASSPGGAYEKLFFGSGTQLSVL.

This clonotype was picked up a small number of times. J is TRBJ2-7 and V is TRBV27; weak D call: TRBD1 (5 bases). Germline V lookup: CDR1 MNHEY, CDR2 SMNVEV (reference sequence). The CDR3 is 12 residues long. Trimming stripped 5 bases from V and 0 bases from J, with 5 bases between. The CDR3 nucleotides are TGTGCCAGCAGTGACAGCTCCTACGAGCAGTACTTC. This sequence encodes CASSDSSYEQYF.

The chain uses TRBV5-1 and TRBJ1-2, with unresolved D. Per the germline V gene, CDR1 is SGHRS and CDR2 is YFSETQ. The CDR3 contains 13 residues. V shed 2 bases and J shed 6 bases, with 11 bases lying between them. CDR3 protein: CASSFQGIDGYTF. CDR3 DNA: TGCGCCAGCAGCTTCCAAGGGATAGATGGCTACACCTTC.

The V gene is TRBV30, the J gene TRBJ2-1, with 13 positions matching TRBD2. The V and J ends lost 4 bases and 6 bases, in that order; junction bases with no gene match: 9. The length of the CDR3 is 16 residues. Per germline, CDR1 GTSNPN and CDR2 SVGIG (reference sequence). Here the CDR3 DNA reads TGTGCCTGGACCTCTAGAGGACTAGCGGGGGTCAATGAGCAGTTCTTC. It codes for CAWTSRGLAGVNEQFF.

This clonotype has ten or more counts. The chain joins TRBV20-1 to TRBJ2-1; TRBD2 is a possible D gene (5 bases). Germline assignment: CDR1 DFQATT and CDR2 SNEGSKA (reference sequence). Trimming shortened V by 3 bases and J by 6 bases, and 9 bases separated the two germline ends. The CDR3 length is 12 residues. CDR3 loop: CSASALANEQFF. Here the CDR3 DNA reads TGCAGTGCTAGCGCCCTAGCCAATGAGCAGTTCTTC.

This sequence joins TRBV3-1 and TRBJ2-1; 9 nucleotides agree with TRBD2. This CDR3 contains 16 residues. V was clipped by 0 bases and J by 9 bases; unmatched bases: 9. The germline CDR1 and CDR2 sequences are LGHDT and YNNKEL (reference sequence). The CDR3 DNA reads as TGTGCCAGCAGCCAAGAGGTGGGACTAGCAGGGGGTGAGCAGTTCTTC. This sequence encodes CASSQEVGLAGGEQFF.

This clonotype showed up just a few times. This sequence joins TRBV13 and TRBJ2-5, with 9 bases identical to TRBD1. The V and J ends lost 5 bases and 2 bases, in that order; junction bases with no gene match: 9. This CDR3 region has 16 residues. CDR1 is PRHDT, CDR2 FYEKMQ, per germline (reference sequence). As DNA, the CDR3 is TGTGCCAGCAGCGGTTTGACAGGGGGACAACAAGAGACCCAGTACTTC. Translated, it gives CASSGLTGGQQETQYF.

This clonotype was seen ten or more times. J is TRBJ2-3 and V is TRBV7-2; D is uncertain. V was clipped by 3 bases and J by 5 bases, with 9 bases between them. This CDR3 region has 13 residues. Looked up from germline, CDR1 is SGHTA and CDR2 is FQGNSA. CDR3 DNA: TGTGCCAGCAGCTTTATTCCCCGAGATACGCAGTATTTT. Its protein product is CASSFIPRDTQYF.

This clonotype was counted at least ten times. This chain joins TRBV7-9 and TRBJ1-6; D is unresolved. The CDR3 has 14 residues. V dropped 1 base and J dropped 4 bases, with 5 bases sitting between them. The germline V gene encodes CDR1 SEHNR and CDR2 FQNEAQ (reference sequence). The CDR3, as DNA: TGTGCCAGCAGCTTAGAACAGTATAATTCACCCCTCCACTTT. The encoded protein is CASSLEQYNSPLHF.

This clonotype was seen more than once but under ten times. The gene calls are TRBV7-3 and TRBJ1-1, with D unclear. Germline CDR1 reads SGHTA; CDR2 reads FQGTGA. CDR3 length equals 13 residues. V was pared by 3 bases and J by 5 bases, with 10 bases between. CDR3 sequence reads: CASSFGPRTEAFF. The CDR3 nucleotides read TGTGCCAGCAGCTTCGGACCGAGGACTGAAGCTTTCTTT.

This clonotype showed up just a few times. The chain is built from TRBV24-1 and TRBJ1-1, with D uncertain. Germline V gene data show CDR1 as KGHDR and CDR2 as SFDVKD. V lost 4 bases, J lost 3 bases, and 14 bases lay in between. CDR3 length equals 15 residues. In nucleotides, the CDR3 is TGTGCCACCAGTGACGTAGGCCGATGGGACACTGAAGCTTTCTTT. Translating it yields CATSDVGRWDTEAFF.

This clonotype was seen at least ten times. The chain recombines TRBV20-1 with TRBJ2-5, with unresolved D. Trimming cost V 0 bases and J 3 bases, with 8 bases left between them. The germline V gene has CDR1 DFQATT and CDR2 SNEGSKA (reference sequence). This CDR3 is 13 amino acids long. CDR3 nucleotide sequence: TGCAGTGCTAGAGACCCAATGAAAGAGACCCAGTACTTC. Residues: CSARDPMKETQYF.

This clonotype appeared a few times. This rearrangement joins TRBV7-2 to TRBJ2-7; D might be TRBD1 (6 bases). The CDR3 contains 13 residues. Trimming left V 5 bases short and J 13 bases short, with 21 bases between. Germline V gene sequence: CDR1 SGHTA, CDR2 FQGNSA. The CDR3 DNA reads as TGTGCCAGCAGCCGCTTGACAGGCACGGCCCTCTACTTC. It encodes CASSRLTGTALYF.

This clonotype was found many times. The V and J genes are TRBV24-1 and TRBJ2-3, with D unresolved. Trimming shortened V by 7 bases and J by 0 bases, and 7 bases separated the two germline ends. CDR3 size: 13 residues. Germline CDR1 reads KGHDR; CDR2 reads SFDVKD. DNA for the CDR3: TGTGCCACCAGGGGGAAGAGCACAGATACGCAGTATTTT. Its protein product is CATRGKSTDTQYF.